This passage covers 23 T cell receptor beta chains from one sample sequenced in a study of OX40 agonist ivuxolimab in advanced cancers. Profiled with immunoSEQ multiplex PCR; TCRdb holds only in-frame clones, not every one. The sample yields 50,000 to 60,000 clones, about 87% seen once. Specimen: CD4+ or CD8+ T cells sorted from blood, collected in a trial of the OX40 agonist ivuxolimab. Receptor source: an adult with an advanced solid tumor such as melanoma, head and neck, liver or kidney cancer.

The genes are TRBV11-2 and TRBJ1-1; D gene uncertain. The ends were cut back, 2 bases at V and 0 bases at J, with 19 bases in the middle. The CDR3 runs 18 residues. The germline V gene encodes CDR1 SGHAT and CDR2 FQNNGV. The DNA for the CDR3 is TGTGCCAGCAGCTTAAAGGGTGCGGCGGCTCTCATGAACACTGAAGCTTTCTTT. Protein: CASSLKGAAALMNTEAFF.

This clone was picked up one time. The V and J genes are TRBV18 and TRBJ2-5; D is possibly TRBD2 (6 bases). Germline CDR1 and CDR2: KGHSH and LQKENI. The CDR3 length is 14 residues. V lost 2 bases, J lost 1 base, and 8 bases lay in between. CDR3 protein: CASSPSGVQETQYF. DNA for the CDR3: TGTGCCAGCTCACCATCGGGGGTCCAAGAGACCCAGTACTTC. Variable domain in full (rest from reference TRBV18 and TRBJ2-5): NAGVMQNPRHLVRRRGQEARLRCSPMKGHSHVYWYRQLPEEGLKFMVYLQKENIIDESGMPKERFSAEFPKEGPSILRIQQVVRGDSAAYFCASSPSGVQETQYFGPGTRLLVL.

V and J are TRBV25-1 and TRBJ1-4, with a tentative D call TRBD1 (6 bases). Per germline, CDR1 MGHDK and CDR2 SYGVNS. V was trimmed by 5 bases and J by 3 bases, leaving 13 bases between them. The CDR3 consists of 15 residues. DNA of the CDR3: TGTGCCAGCAGTCGGGGGGGCGCGGCTAATGAAAAACTGTTTTTT. This encodes CASSRGGAANEKLFF.

V usage is TRBV9 and J usage is TRBJ2-3; TRBD1 might be the D (6 bases). With 0 bases removed from V and 0 bases from J, the gap between germline ends came to 11 bases. The CDR3 consists of 16 residues. Per the germline V gene, CDR1 is SGDLS and CDR2 is YYNGEE. CDR3 DNA: TGTGCCAGCAGCGTAGGTGGGGGCCTTAGCACAGATACGCAGTATTTT. Protein: CASSVGGGLSTDTQYF.

The CDR3 region has the DNA TGTGCCAGCAGCTTTAGTATTGTGAGTGGACAGGGGAGGAGGAATGAGCAGTTCTTC. Its translation: CASSFSIVSGQGRRNEQFF. The J gene is TRBJ2-1, the V gene TRBV11-2; 9 bases line up with TRBD1. Germline CDR1 reads SGHAT; CDR2 reads FQNNGV. The CDR3 sequence is 19 residues long. With 3 bases clipped from V and 7 bases from J, the junction kept 19 bases outside the gene matches.

The chain is built from TRBV28 and TRBJ1-1, with D perhaps matching TRBD1 (6 bases). The V end lost 2 bases, the J end lost 5 bases, and 12 bases lay between the germline ends. In germline, CDR1 is MDHEN, CDR2 SYDVKM. This CDR3 is built from 14 residues. The DNA for the CDR3 is TGTGCCAGCAGTTTACCCCCCCAGGGGACTGAAGCTTTCTTT. As protein: CASSLPPQGTEAFF.

The gene calls are TRBV27 and TRBJ2-7, with 7 bases lining up with TRBD1. The CDR3 has 14 residues. Per germline, CDR1 MNHEY and CDR2 SMNVEV (reference sequence). J was trimmed by 2 bases and V by 6 bases; bases with no gene match: 7. CDR3 region: CASSLGQSTYEQYF. CDR3 sequence (DNA): TGTGCCAGCAGCCTGGGACAGAGCACCTACGAGCAGTACTTC.

This rearrangement joins TRBV7-9 to TRBJ2-1; 13 bases are a match to TRBD2. The J segment lost 4 bases and the V segment lost 0 bases, leaving 6 bases of the junction unmatched. There are 18 residues in the CDR3. Germline V gene lookup returns CDR1 SEHNR and CDR2 FQNEAQ (reference sequence). The CDR3 reads CASSLALTSGGGYNEQFF. The CDR3 nucleotides are TGTGCCAGCAGCTTAGCGCTAACTAGCGGGGGGGGATACAATGAGCAGTTCTTC.

The rearrangement links TRBV5-4 to TRBJ2-5, with D unclear. Germline V gives CDR1 SGHNT, CDR2 YYREEE (reference sequence). The CDR3 has 15 amino acids. Between the trimmed V and J ends, which lost 2 bases and 1 base, there was a span of 12 bases. CDR3 protein: CASSLSSNSQETQYF. The CDR3, as DNA: TGTGCCAGCAGCTTATCGTCCAACTCCCAAGAGACCCAGTACTTC.

The rearrangement joins TRBV4-3 to TRBJ2-5; TRBD2 matches at 15 bases. The CDR3 spans 16 residues. Germline-derived CDR1 and CDR2 are LGHNA and YSLEER. The trim removed 4 bases at V and 1 base at J, leaving 1 base unmatched. This chain's CDR3 is CASSLGLAGGQETQYF. In nucleotides, the CDR3 is TGCGCCAGCAGCCTGGGACTAGCGGGAGGCCAAGAGACCCAGTACTTC.

The chain combines TRBV10-3 with TRBJ2-7; 7 nucleotides line up with TRBD2. Per the germline V gene, CDR1 is ENHRY and CDR2 is SYGVKD. This CDR3 contains 18 residues. V shed 0 bases, J shed 2 bases, and the junction held 13 bases outside the gene matches. This CDR3 reads CAISESIPLAALTYEQYF. In nucleotides, the CDR3 is TGTGCCATCAGTGAGTCGATCCCCCTAGCGGCCCTAACCTACGAGCAGTACTTC.

This clone was counted once. The chain has TRBV28 and TRBJ1-2, with D uncertain. Trimming shortened V by 3 bases and J by 0 bases, and 5 bases separated the two germline ends. Germline-derived CDR1 and CDR2 are MDHEN and SYDVKM. This CDR3 has 13 amino acids. The CDR3 sequence: CASSFAANYGYTF. The CDR3 DNA is TGTGCCAGCAGTTTTGCTGCTAACTATGGCTACACCTTC.

The genes are TRBV6-6 and TRBJ1-3, with TRBD1 matching 7 bases. J lost 4 bases, V lost 8 bases, and 8 bases had no gene match. In germline, CDR1 is MNHNY, CDR2 SVGAGI (reference sequence). This CDR3 contains 14 residues. The CDR3 loop is CASRGGGRGNTIYF. CDR3 DNA sequence: TGTGCCAGCCGAGGAGGGGGCAGGGGAAACACCATATATTTT.

This chain joins TRBV7-2 and TRBJ1-6, with 7 bases lining up with TRBD1. The ends lost 7 bases at V and 10 bases at J; junction bases unmatched: 10. Germline values: CDR1 SGHTA, CDR2 FQGNSA. This CDR3 is built from 14 residues. The CDR3 protein is CASTLQGMVSPLHF. The CDR3 region has the DNA TGTGCCAGCACGCTACAGGGGATGGTATCACCCCTCCACTTT. Supplemented by reference TRBV7-2 and TRBJ1-6, the full variable domain reads GAGVSQSPSNKVTEKGKDVELRCDPISGHTALYWYRQSLGQGLEFLIYFQGNSAPDKSGLPSDRFSAERTGGSVSTLTIQRTQQEDSAVYLCASTLQGMVSPLHFGNGTRLTVT.

With respect to this clone: The junction departs from germline at one end; a sequencing error may be responsible. This chain joins TRBV6-1 and TRBJ1-1; TRBD1 agrees at 12 bases. This CDR3 region has 16 residues. Per germline, CDR1 MNHNS and CDR2 SASEGT. CDR3 sequence (DNA): TGTGCCAGCAGGGAAGGGGACAGGGGGCTGAACACTGAAGCTTTCTTT. Its translation: CASREGDRGLNTEAFF.

This clone has a single count. The rearrangement joins TRBV6-6 to TRBJ2-5, with D hard to call. Germline V gene data show CDR1 as MNHNY and CDR2 as SVGAGI (reference sequence). Trimming stripped 1 base from V and 5 bases from J, with 5 bases between. The CDR3 is made up of 12 amino acids. The CDR3 here is CASSYLPETQYF. The DNA of the CDR3 is TGTGCCAGCAGTTACTTGCCGGAGACCCAGTACTTC.

The gene calls are TRBV6-5 and TRBJ2-5, with 7 bases lining up with TRBD1. V lost 6 bases, J lost 1 base, and 8 bases stayed unmatched. This CDR3 contains 15 residues. Germline V lookup: CDR1 MNHEY, CDR2 SVGAGI. The CDR3 loop is CASSLHRGTQETQYF. For the CDR3, the DNA is TGTGCCAGCAGCCTTCACAGGGGAACCCAAGAGACCCAGTACTTC.

The chain carries TRBV18 and TRBJ1-1; 7 bases are a match to TRBD1. The junction had 5 bases not matched to a gene; V was cut back by 5 bases and J by 5 bases. This CDR3 contains 13 residues. Germline CDR1 reads KGHSH; CDR2 reads LQKENI. CDR3 region: CASSTGQITEAFF. CDR3 in DNA: TGTGCCAGCTCAACGGGACAGATAACTGAAGCTTTCTTT.

V is TRBV7-2 and J is TRBJ1-4, with a tentative D call TRBD1 (5 bases). The germline gives CDR1 SGHTA, CDR2 FQGNSA. This CDR3 has 14 amino acids. V lost 5 bases to trimming and J lost 4 bases, with 11 bases between them. CDR3 bases: TGTGCCAGCAGCACACAGGTTTATAATGAAAAACTGTTTTTT. As protein: CASSTQVYNEKLFF.

The V gene is TRBV7-2, the J gene TRBJ2-1; D is possibly TRBD1 or TRBD2 (5 bases each). The germline V gene encodes CDR1 SGHTA and CDR2 FQGNSA. The CDR3 runs to 15 residues. V was cut by 7 bases and J by 6 bases, with 19 bases left in between. The CDR3 loop is CASTPGDEGINEQFF. The CDR3 DNA reads TGTGCCAGCACCCCCGGGGATGAGGGGATCAATGAGCAGTTCTTC.

The V and J genes are TRBV5-4 and TRBJ2-7; the match to TRBD2 covers 15 bases. Germline loops: CDR1 SGHNT, CDR2 YYREEE (reference sequence). The CDR3 is made up of 15 amino acids. The junction had 4 bases not matched to a gene; V was cut back by 2 bases and J by 7 bases. The CDR3 here is CASSFGTSGRREQYF. The CDR3 coding sequence is TGTGCCAGCAGCTTCGGGACTAGCGGGAGGCGTGAGCAGTACTTC.

The chain links TRBV11-3 to TRBJ2-1, with D possibly TRBD2 on 6 matching bases. This CDR3 comprises 16 residues. Germline CDR1 SGHNT, CDR2 YENEEA. With 6 bases removed from V and 1 base from J, the gap between germline ends came to 16 bases. The CDR3 protein is CASRPFGGISYNEQFF. Here the CDR3 DNA reads TGTGCCAGCAGACCTTTTGGCGGGATATCCTACAATGAGCAGTTCTTC.

V gene TRBV28 combines with J gene TRBJ2-7; the D gene is possibly TRBD1 (6 bases). This CDR3 spans 14 amino acids. V was pared by 5 bases and J by 4 bases, with 15 bases between. CDR1 is MDHEN and CDR2 is SYDVKM in the germline V gene. CDR3 residues: CASSRTGQTYEQYF. The CDR3 bases are TGTGCCAGCAGTCGTACGGGACAAACTTACGAGCAGTACTTC.